This TCR beta chain was recovered during a study of blood T cell repertoires in COVID-19. About the research overall: The samples span acute and convalescent COVID-19 from the United States, Italy and Spain.

Sequenced by immunoSEQ multiplex PCR; TCRdb stores in-frame clones only, minus some. The sample records under 250,000 clones, almost 85% being singletons. Germline values: CDR1 LNHDA, CDR2 SQIVND (reference sequence). V was pared by 5 bases and J by 3 bases, with 8 bases of the junction left unmatched. CDR3 length: 16 amino acids. The rearrangement joins TRBV19 to TRBJ2-1, with 9 bases matching TRBD1. The sample comprised PBMCs or T cells enriched from blood (not recorded which). This clonotype originated in a woman aged 50 to 60 with acute COVID-19. The CDR3 coding sequence is TGTGCCAGTAGTCCTGGACAGGGGTCTAACTACAATGAGCAGTTCTTC. Translated: CASSPGQGSNYNEQFF.